The sequence of this T cell receptor beta chain was determined in a study of T cell responses to AZD1222 COVID-19 vaccine. Overall study findings and caveats: Within unmutated variant regions lay the reported targets of nearly half of spike-specific TCRs.

Germline trimming cut 4 bases from V and 7 bases from J; bases unmatched to any gene: 11. The CDR3 spans 17 residues. Germline values: CDR1 SGHRS, CDR2 YFSETQ. Method: immunoSEQ multiplex PCR; TCRdb's copy keeps in-frame clones and lacks some. Of 95,000 to 120,000 clones in the sample, approximately 89% were seen once. Points on this clone: Its antigen is not identified.

J is TRBJ2-1 and V is TRBV5-1, with TRBD2 matching 13 bases. Source: peripheral blood, taken on day 0 of MenACWY control vaccination. The source is an adult in good health. CDR3 sequence (DNA): TGCGCCAGCAGCCCCGGGACTAGCGGGGCGCAAGTGAATGAGCAGTTCTTC. This sequence encodes CASSPGTSGAQVNEQFF. The full variable domain, with the rest looked up from reference TRBV5-1 and TRBJ2-1, is KAGVTQTPRYLIKTRGQQVTLSCSPISGHRSVSWYQQTPGQGLQFLFEYFSETQRNKGNFPGRFSGRQFSNSRSEMNVSTLELGDSALYLCASSPGTSGAQVNEQFFGPGTRLTVL.